In its sample, the clone carrying this T cell receptor beta chain was seen a few times. The sample belongs to a study of human T cells and chemical hapten exposure. Turning to the study itself: TCR yields differed between samples (mainly from small differences in pooled library volume).

The V and J ends lost 3 bases and 5 bases, in that order; junction bases with no gene match: 2. Per the germline V gene, CDR1 is LGHNA and CDR2 is YNFKEQ. The CDR3 is 13 amino acids. One entry per CDR3 protein, called by TCRdb with MiXCR from the RACE reads. The sample holds 89,000 or so distinct CDR3 sequences, around 7% seen once. Indicated time point: patch test 2, 6 weeks after DPC sensitization. Treatment specified: therapeutic diphenylcyclopropenone sensitization with weekly scalp DPC. The clonotype was recovered from a woman aged 25 to 39 with alopecia areata. Some clones in this sample may be carry-over from other donors' samples. Sequenced material: whole blood, taken in connection with sensitization to the hapten diphenylcyclopropenone (DPC). The chain carries TRBV4-2 and TRBJ1-1, with 8 bases fitting TRBD1. As DNA, the CDR3 is TGTGCCAGCAGCCATACAGGGGGGACTGAAGCTTTCTTT. Residues: CASSHTGGTEAFF.